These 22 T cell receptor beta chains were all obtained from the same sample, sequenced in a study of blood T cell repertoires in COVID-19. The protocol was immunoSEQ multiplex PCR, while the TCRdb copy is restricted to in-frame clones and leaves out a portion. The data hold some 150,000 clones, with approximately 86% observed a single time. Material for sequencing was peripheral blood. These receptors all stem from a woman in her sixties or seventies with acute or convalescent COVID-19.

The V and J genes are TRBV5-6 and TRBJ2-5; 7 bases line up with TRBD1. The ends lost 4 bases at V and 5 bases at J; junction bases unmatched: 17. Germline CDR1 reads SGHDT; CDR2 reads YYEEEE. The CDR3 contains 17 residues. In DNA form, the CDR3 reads TGTGCCAGCAGCCGAACGATGACAGGGAAGGTTTACGAGACCCAGTACTTC. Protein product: CASSRTMTGKVYETQYF.

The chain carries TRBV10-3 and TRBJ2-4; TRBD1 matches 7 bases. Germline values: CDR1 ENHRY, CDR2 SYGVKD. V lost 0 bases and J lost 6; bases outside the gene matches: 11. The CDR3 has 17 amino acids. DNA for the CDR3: TGTGCCATCAGTGAGTCCGAAACAGGGGCCTCGGGAAACATTCAGTACTTC. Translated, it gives CAISESETGASGNIQYF.

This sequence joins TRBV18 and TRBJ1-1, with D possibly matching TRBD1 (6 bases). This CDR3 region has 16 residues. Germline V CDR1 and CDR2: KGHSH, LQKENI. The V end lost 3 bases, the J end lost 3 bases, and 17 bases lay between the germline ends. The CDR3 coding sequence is TGTGCCAGCTCACCGCGGCAGGGGAAATCGGACACTGAAGCTTTCTTT. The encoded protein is CASSPRQGKSDTEAFF.

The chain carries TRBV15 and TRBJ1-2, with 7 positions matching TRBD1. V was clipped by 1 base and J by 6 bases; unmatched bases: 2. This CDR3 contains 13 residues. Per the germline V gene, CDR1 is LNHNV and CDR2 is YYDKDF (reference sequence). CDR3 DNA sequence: TGTGCCACCAGCAGAGGAGGGGGCAATGGCTACACCTTC. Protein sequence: CATSRGGGNGYTF.

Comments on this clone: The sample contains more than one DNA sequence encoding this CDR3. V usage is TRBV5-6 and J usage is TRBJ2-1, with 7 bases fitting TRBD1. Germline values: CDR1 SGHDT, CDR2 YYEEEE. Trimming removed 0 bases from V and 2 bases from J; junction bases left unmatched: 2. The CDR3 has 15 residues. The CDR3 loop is CASSLVGGPYNEQFF. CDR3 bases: TGTGCCAGCAGCTTGGTAGGGGGCCCCTACAATGAGCAGTTCTTC.

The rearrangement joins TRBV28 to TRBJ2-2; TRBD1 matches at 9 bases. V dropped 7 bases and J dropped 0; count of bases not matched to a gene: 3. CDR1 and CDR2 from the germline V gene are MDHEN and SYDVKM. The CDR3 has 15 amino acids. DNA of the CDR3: TGTGCCAGCACCAGGACAGGGGCGAACACCGGGGAGCTGTTTTTT. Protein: CASTRTGANTGELFF. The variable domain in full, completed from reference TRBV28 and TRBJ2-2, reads DVKVTQSSRYLVKRTGEKVFLECVQDMDHENMFWYRQDPGLGLRLIYFSYDVKMKEKGDIPEGYSVSREKKERFSLILESASTNQTSMYLCASTRTGANTGELFFGEGSRLTVL.

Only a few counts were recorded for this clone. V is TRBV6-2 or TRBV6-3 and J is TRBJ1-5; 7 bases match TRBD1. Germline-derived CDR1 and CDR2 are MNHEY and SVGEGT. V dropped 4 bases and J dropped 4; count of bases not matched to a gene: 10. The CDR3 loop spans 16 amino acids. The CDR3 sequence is CASSLPRDSRNQPQHF. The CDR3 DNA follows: TGTGCCAGCAGTTTACCCCGGGACAGCCGAAATCAGCCCCAGCATTTT.

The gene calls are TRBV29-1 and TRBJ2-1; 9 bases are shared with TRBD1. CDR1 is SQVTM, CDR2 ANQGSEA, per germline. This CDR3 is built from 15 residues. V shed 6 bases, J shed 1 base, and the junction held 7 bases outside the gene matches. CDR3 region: CSVSRDRVSYNEQFF. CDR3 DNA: TGCAGCGTGTCCCGGGACAGGGTGTCCTACAATGAGCAGTTCTTC.

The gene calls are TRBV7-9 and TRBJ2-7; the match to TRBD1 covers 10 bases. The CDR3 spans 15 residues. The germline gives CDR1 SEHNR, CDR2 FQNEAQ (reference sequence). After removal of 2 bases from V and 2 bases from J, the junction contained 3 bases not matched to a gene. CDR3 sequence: CASSLTDRGPYEQYF. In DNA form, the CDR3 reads TGTGCCAGCAGCTTAACAGACAGGGGGCCCTACGAGCAGTACTTC.

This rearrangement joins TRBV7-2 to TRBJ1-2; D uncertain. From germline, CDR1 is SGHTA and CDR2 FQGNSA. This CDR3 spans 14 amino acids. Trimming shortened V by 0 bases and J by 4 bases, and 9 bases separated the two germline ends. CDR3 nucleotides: TGTGCCAGCAGCTTAGCAGTAACAGCCTATGGCTACACCTTC. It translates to CASSLAVTAYGYTF.

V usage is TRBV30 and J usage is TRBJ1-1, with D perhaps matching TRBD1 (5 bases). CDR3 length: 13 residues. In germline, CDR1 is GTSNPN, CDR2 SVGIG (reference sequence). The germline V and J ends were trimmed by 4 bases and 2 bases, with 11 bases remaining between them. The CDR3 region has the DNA TGTGCCTGGACCCGGGGACTCAACACTGAAGCTTTCTTT. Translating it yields CAWTRGLNTEAFF.

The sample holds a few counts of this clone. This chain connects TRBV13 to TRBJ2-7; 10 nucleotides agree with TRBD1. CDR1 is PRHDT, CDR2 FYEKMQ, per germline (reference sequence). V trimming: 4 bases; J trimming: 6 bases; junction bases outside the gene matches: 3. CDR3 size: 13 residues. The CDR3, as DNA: TGTGCCAGCAGCTGGCGGACAGGGGGCGAGCAGTACTTC. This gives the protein CASSWRTGGEQYF. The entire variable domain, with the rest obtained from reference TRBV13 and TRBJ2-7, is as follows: AAGVIQSPRHLIKEKRETATLKCYPIPRHDTVYWYQQGPGQDPQFLISFYEKMQSDKGSIPDRFSAQQFSDYHSELNMSSLELGDSALYFCASSWRTGGEQYFGPGTRLTVT.

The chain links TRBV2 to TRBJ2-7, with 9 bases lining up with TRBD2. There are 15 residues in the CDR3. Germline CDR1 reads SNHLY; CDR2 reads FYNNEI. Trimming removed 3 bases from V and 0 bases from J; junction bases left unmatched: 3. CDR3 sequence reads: CASSDLAGTSYEQYF. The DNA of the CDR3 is TGTGCCAGCAGTGATCTAGCGGGGACCTCCTACGAGCAGTACTTC.

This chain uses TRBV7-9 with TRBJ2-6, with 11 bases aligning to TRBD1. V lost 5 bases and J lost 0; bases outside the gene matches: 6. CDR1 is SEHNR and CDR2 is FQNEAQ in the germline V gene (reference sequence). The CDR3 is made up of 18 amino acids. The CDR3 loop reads CASSRFGTGGSGANVLTF. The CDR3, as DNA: TGTGCCAGCAGCCGTTTTGGGACAGGGGGCTCTGGGGCCAACGTCCTGACTTTC. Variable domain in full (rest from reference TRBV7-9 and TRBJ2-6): DTGVSQNPRHKITKRGQNVTFRCDPISEHNRLYWYRQTLGQGPEFLTYFQNEAQLEKSRLLSDRFSAERPKGSFSTLEIQRTEQGDSAMYLCASSRFGTGGSGANVLTFGAGSRLTVL.

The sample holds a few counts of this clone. The chain's CDR3 is CASSMLHLNTEAFF. DNA for the CDR3: TGTGCCAGTAGCATGCTCCACTTGAACACTGAAGCTTTCTTT. This chain uses TRBV19 with TRBJ1-1; D remains unclear. The germline V gene encodes CDR1 LNHDA and CDR2 SQIVND (reference sequence). V was pared by 6 bases and J by 0 bases, with 11 bases between. This CDR3 has 14 residues.

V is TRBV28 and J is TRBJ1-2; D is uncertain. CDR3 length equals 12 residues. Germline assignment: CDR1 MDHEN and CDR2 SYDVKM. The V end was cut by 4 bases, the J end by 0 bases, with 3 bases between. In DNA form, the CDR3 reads TGTGCCAGCAGTTCAACTAACTATGGCTACACCTTC. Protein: CASSSTNYGYTF.

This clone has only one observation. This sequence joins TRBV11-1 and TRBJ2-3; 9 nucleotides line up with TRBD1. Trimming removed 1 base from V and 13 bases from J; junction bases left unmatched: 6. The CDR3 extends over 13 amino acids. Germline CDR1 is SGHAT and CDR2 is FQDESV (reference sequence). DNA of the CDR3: TGTGCCAGCAGCTTAGAGCGACAGGGGGGCGAGTATTTT. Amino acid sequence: CASSLERQGGEYF.

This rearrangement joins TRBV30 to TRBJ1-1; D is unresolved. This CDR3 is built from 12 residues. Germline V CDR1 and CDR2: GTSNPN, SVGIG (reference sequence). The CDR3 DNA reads TGTGTGGCGGGCAGACTGAACACTGAAGCTTTCTTT. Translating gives CVAGRLNTEAFF.

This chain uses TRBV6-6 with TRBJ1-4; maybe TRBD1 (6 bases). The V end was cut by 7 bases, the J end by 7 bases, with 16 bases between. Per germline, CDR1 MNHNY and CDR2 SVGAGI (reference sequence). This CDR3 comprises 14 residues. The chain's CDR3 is CASTNPGEAEKLFF. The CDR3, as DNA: TGTGCCAGCACCAATCCAGGGGAAGCTGAAAAACTGTTTTTT.

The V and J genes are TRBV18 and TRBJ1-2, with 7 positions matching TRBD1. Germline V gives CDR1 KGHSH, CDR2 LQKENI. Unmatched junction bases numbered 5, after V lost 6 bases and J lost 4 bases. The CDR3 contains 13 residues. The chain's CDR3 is CASSEGQIYGYTF. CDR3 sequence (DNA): TGTGCCAGCTCCGAGGGACAGATCTATGGCTACACCTTC. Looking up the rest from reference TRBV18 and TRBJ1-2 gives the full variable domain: NAGVMQNPRHLVRRRGQEARLRCSPMKGHSHVYWYRQLPEEGLKFMVYLQKENIIDESGMPKERFSAEFPKEGPSILRIQQVVRGDSAAYFCASSEGQIYGYTFGSGTRLTVV.

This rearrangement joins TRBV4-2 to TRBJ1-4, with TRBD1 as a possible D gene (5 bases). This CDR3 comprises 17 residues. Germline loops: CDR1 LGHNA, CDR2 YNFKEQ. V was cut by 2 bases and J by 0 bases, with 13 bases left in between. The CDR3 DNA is TGTGCCAGCAGCCAAAGGCAGGGTGGGGCAACTAATGAAAAACTGTTTTTT. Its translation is CASSQRQGGATNEKLFF.

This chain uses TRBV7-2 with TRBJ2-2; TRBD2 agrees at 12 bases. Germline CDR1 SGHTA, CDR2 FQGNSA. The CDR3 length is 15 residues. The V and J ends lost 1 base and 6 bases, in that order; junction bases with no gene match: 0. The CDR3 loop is CASSLGLAGAGELFF. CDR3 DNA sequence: TGTGCCAGCAGCTTAGGACTAGCGGGGGCCGGGGAGCTGTTTTTT.